This TCR beta chain was captured in a study of shared clonotypes between healthy human individuals (dated by TCRdb to about 2020). Looking at the study overall: The cohort comprised a couple of women and a few men aged 18 to 49 years. Between about 0.94 and 8.9 billion PBMCs per donor were obtained by leukapheresis. Different laboratories and diverse techniques were used to prepare libraries and sequence TCR repertoires, to increase sequencing depth and limit assay-specific biases. Blood TCR repertoires of about 5 healthy adults were deeply sequenced to estimate repertoire size and the extent of clonotype sharing between individuals. Per donor, three plates each were used for CD4 naive and CD4 memory, two for CD8 naive, and one for CD8 memory.

Healthy HIV-negative adults with no recently reported acute infections or vaccinations were included as donors. Every donor was a Caucasian adult living in Nashville, Tennessee, USA. CD4+ T cells were enriched by magnetic negative selection; naive cells were then positively selected on CD45RA, and the negative fraction formed the memory subset. After blood collection by leukapheresis, PBMCs were isolated using Ficoll-Histopaque density gradient centrifugation and then cryopreserved in the vapor phase of liquid nitrogen. Purity and quantity of every magnetically sorted T cell population were checked by analytical flow cytometry. Genomic DNA was isolated from each sorted fraction and quantified by UV absorbance on a Nanodrop 2000c. V sheds 0 bases and J sheds 9 bases, leaving 20 bases between their ends. The CDR3, from cysteine to phenylalanine, totals 15 residues. The DNA shown is the 45-base CDR3, in frame from base 1. The germline V gene (reference sequence) gives CDR1 as GTSNPN and CDR2 as SVGIG.

TCR CDR3 regions were amplified from genomic DNA by multiplex PCR using the deep immunoSEQ assay. Extracted genomic DNA from each cell subset was distributed evenly across all wells of several immunoSEQ 96-well plates, and each plate was treated as a replicate. For sorted subsets, each replicate PCR was loaded with 200 ng genomic DNA, equivalent to approximately 33,000 T cell genomes. The purified libraries were quantified using a Qubit 3.0 fluorometer, sized with a Bioanalyzer 2100, and then quantified again using the KAPA Library Quantification kit. Every immunoSEQ 96-well plate was sequenced on a dedicated single-read 150-cycle Illumina NextSeq 550 flow cell. Per the authors' processing: Because the immunoSEQ output included only junctional sequences and no quality scores, the filtering could not be the same as the filtering used for full-length reads. Sequences were annotated with PyIR, a Python wrapper for IgBLAST v1.9, using IMGT germline references to assign V/J genes and CDR3. Reads were filtered out if the reads had weak V/J assignments (E-value above 1e-6), no CDR3, stop codons, out-of-frame junctions, or ambiguous translated residues. A V3J clonotype was defined by an identical inferred V gene, J gene, and CDR3 amino acid sequence. Percentage overlap between repertoires was calculated by dividing the number of shared unique clonotypes by the size of the smaller repertoire. Richness of each repertoire was evaluated using RTK rarefaction, the Chao1 estimator, and Recon v2.1 estimates of unobserved clonotypes. For all TCRbeta clonotypes obtained by the gDNA method from a few donors, generation probabilities were computed with OLGA. TCRdb mirrors the immuneACCESS table, restricted to in-frame sequences. Some clones are absent from its copies; in checked studies, under half trace to an unresolved V gene, and the reason for the others is unknown. Clone size and V and J calls were adopted from that table, with D and trimming inferred from the DNA. This sample is represented by over a million clones; roughly 96% of them were singletons. The top ten hold over 1% of the sample.

Note on this clone: The specificity of this receptor is unknown. Nothing much larger sits one base from this clone, and base qualities are not available.

Findings and caveats that apply to the study as a whole: The genetic and exposure-history diversity represented was limited by the small number of donors. Naive subsets generally had larger estimated clonotype richness than memory subsets. Higher generation probabilities were observed for clonotypes shared by all four sorted-subset donors than for non-shared clonotypes. Sampling was restricted to blood, and TCR repertoires in tissue are likely to differ from TCR repertoires in blood. Based on pairwise subsampling, the degree of clonotype sharing among donors was expected to be affected by sequencing depth. Even with the large sequencing depth, rarefaction of the sorted-subset datasets indicated that sequencing was incomplete. Across a few donors, approximately 5% of naive CD4, approximately 3.6% of naive CD8, 2.3% of memory CD4, and 0.4% of memory CD8 clonotypes were shared.

Sequenced input: naive CD4+ T cells sorted from blood. In the paper's terms, the cell subset or site label means: CD45RA+ positively selected. This chain is built from TRBV30 and TRBJ1-2; the D gene cannot be named for sure. The clonotype comes from a man aged 30 to 45 in good health. The CDR3 corresponds to CAWSVGVGLTQRYTF. The nucleotide sequence reads as follows: TGTGCCTGGAGTGTGGGAGTAGGCCTAACACAGCGCTACACCTTC.